This T cell receptor beta chain appears in the sequencing data of a study of T cell responses to AZD1222 COVID-19 vaccine. There are 14 residues in the CDR3. Germline CDR1 and CDR2: SGHVS and FQNEAQ. V was cut by 5 bases and J by 1 base, with 11 bases left in between. Measured with immunoSEQ multiplex PCR; TCRdb has only the in-frame clones, and not every one. The sample contains 240,000 or so clones, approximately 93% of which appear only once. The material was peripheral blood, obtained on day 0 of AZD1222 vaccination. V and J are TRBV7-8 and TRBJ2-5; a weak D match, TRBD2 (5 bases). This sequence was found in an adult in good health. CDR3 region: CASSPEGVQETQYF. In nucleotides, the CDR3 is TGTGCCAGCAGCCCCGAGGGTGTCCAAGAGACCCAGTACTTC.